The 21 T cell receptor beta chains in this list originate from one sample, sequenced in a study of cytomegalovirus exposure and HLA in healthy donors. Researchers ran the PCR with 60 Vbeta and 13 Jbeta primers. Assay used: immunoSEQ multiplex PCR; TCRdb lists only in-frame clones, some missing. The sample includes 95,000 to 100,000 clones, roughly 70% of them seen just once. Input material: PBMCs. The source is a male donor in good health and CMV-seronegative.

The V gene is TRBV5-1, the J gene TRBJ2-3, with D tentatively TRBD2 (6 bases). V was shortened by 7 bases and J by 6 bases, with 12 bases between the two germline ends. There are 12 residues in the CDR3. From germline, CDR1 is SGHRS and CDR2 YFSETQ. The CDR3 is CASGTRGDTQYF. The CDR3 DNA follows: TGCGCCAGCGGGACCCGGGGGGATACGCAGTATTTT.

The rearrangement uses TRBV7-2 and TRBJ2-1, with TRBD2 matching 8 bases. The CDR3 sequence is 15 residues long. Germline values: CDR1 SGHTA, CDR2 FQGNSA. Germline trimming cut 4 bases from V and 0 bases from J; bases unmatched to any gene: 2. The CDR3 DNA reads TGTGCCAGCAGCTCGCGGGGGGACTCCTACAATGAGCAGTTCTTC. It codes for CASSSRGDSYNEQFF.

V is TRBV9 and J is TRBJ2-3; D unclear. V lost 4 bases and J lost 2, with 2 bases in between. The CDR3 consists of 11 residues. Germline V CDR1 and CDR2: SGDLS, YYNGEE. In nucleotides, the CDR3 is TGTGCCAGCAGCCACACAGATACGCAGTATTTT. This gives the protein CASSHTDTQYF.

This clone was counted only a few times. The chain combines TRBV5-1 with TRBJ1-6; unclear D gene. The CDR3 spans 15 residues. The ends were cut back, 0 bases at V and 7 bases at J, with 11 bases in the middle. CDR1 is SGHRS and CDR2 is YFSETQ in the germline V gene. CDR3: CASSLDRGGNSPLHF. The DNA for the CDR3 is TGCGCCAGCAGCTTGGACAGAGGAGGCAATTCACCCCTCCACTTT.

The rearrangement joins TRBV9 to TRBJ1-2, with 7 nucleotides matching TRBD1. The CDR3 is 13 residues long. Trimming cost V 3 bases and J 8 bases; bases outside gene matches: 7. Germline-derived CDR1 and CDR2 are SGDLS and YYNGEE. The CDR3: CASSAPTGIGYTF. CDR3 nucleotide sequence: TGTGCCAGCAGCGCCCCGACAGGGATCGGCTACACCTTC.

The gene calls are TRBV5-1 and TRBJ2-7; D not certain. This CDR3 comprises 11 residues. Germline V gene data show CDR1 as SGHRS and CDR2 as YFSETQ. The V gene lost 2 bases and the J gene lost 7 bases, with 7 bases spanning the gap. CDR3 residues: CASSLNREQYF. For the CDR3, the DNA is TGCGCCAGCAGCTTAAATAGAGAGCAGTACTTC.

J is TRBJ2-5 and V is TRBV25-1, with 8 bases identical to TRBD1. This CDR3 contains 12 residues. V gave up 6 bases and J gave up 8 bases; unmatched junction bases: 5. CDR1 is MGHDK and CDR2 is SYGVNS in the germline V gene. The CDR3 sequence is CASRQGARTQYF. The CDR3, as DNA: TGTGCCAGCAGGCAGGGGGCGCGTACCCAGTACTTC.

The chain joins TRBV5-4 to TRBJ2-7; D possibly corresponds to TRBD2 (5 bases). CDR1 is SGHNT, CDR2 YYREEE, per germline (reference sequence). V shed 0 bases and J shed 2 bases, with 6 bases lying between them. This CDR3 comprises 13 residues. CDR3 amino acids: CASSLVGTYEQYF. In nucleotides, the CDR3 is TGTGCCAGCAGCTTGGTCGGGACCTACGAGCAGTACTTC. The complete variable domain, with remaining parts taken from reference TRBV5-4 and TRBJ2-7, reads ETGVTQSPTHLIKTRGQQVTLRCSSQSGHNTVSWYQQALGQGPQFIFQYYREEENGRGNFPPRFSGLQFPNYSSELNVNALELDDSALYLCASSLVGTYEQYFGPGTRLTVT.

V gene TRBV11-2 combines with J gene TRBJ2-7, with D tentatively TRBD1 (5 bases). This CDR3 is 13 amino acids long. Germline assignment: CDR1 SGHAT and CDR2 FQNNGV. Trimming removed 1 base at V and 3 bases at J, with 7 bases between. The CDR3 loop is CASSLGTGYEQYF. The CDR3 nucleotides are TGTGCCAGCAGCTTAGGTACAGGCTACGAGCAGTACTTC. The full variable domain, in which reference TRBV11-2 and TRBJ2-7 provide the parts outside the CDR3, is EAGVAQSPRYKIIEKRQSVAFWCNPISGHATLYWYQQILGQGPKLLIQFQNNGVVDDSQLPKDRFSAERLKGVDSTLKIQPAKLEDSAVYLCASSLGTGYEQYFGPGTRLTVT.

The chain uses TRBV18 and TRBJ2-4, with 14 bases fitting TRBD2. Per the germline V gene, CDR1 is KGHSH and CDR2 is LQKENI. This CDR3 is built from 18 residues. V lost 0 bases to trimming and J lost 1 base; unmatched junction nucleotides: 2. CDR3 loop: CASSPPGLAGAAKNIQYF. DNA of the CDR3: TGTGCCAGCTCACCACCGGGACTAGCGGGAGCGGCCAAAAACATTCAGTACTTC.

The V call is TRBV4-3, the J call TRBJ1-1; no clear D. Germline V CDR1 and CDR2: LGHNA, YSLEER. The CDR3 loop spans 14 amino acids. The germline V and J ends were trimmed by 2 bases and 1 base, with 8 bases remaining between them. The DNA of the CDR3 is TGCGCCAGCAGCCAACTGAGGGAGAACACTGAAGCTTTCTTT. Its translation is CASSQLRENTEAFF.

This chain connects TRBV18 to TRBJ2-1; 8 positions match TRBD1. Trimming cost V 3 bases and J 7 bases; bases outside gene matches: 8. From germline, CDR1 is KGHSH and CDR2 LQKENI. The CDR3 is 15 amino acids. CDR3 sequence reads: CASSPRTGGWNEQFF. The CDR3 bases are TGTGCCAGCTCACCTCGAACAGGGGGGTGGAATGAGCAGTTCTTC.

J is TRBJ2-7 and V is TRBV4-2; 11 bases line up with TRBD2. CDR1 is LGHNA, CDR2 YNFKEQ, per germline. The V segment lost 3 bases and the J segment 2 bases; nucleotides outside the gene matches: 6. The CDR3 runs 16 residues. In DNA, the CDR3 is TGTGCCAGCAGCCAGTTGACTAGCGGGACTCCCTACGAGCAGTACTTC. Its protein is CASSQLTSGTPYEQYF.

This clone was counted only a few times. CDR3 sequence (DNA): TGTGCCAGCAGTTTAGATGTCGAAGGGGGACACACTGAAGCTTTCTTT. The encoded protein is CASSLDVEGGHTEAFF. This chain uses TRBV28 with TRBJ1-1, with D tentatively TRBD1 (6 bases). The CDR3 is made up of 16 amino acids. Germline values: CDR1 MDHEN, CDR2 SYDVKM. Trimming took off 2 bases at V and 3 bases at J, with 16 bases between the two ends.

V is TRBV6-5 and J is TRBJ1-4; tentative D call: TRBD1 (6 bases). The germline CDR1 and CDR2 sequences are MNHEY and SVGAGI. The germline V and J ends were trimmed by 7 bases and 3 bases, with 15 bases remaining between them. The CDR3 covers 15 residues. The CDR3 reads CASTPTGLANEKLFF. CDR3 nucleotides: TGTGCCAGCACCCCAACAGGGCTGGCTAATGAAAAACTGTTTTTT.

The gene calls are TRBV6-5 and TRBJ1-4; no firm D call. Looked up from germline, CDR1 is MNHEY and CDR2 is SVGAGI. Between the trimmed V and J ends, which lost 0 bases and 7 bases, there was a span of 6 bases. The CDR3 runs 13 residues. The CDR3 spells CASSYSSGEKLFF. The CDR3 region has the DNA TGTGCCAGCAGTTACTCCTCGGGTGAAAAACTGTTTTTT.

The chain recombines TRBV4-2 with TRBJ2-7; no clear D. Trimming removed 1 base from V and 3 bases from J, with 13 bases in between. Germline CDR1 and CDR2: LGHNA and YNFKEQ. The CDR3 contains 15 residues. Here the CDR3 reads CASSQAQSADYEQYF. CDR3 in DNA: TGTGCCAGCAGCCAAGCCCAGTCGGCGGACTACGAGCAGTACTTC.

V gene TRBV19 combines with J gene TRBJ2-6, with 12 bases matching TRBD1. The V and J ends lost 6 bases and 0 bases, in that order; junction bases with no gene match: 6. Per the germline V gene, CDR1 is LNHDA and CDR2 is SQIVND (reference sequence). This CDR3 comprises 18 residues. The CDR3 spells CASSPPGQGASGANVLTF. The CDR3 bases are TGTGCCAGTAGCCCTCCGGGACAGGGGGCCTCTGGGGCCAACGTCCTGACTTTC. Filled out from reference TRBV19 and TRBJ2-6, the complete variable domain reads DGGITQSPKYLFRKEGQNVTLSCEQNLNHDAMYWYRQDPGQGLRLIYYSQIVNDFQKGDIAEGYSVSREKKESFPLTVTSAQKNPTAFYLCASSPPGQGASGANVLTFGAGSRLTVL.

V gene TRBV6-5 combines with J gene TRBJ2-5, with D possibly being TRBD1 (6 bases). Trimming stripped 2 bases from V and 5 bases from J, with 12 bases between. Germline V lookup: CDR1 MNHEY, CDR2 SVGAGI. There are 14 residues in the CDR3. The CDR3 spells CASSYIRGRETQYF. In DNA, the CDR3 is TGTGCCAGCAGTTACATCAGGGGACGGGAGACCCAGTACTTC.

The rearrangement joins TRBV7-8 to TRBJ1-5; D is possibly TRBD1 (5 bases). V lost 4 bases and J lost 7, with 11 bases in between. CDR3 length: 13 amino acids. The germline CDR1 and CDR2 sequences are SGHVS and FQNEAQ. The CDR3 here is CASSYGRVQPQHF. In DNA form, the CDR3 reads TGTGCCAGCAGCTATGGCAGGGTACAGCCCCAGCATTTT.

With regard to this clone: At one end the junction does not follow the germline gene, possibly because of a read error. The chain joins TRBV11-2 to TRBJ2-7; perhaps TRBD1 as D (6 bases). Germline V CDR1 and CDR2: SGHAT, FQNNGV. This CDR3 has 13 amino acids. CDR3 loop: CAGSQGQFYEQYF. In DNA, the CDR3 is TGTGCCGGCAGCCAAGGACAGTTCTACGAGCAGTACTTC.